This T cell receptor (beta chain) comes out of a study of cytomegalovirus exposure and HLA in healthy donors. Primers included in the PCR were 60 Vbeta and 13 Jbeta primers. The method was immunoSEQ multiplex PCR; TCRdb's version includes in-frame clones alone and lacks a portion of them. The sample records around 140,000 clones, 64% being singletons. The receptor's source is a woman aged 40 to 50 in good health and CMV-seronegative. The sample consisted of PBMCs.

The DNA of the CDR3 is TGTGCCAGCTCACCACCAGCTGAAGATACGCAGTATTTT. This codes for CASSPPAEDTQYF. The chain couples TRBV18 to TRBJ2-3; D not certain. The CDR3 contains 13 residues. Germline CDR1 reads KGHSH; CDR2 reads LQKENI. Trimming removed 0 bases from V and 5 bases from J, with 6 bases in between.